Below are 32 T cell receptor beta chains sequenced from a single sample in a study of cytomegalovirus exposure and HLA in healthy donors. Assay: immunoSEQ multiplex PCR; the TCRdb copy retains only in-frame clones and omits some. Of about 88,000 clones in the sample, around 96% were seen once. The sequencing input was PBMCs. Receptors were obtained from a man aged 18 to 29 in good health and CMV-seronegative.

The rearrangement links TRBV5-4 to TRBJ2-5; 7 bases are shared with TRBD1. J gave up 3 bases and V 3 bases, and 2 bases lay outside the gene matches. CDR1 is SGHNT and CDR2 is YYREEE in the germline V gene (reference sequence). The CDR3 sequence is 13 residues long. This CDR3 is CASSSTGKETQYF. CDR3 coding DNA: TGTGCCAGCAGCTCGACAGGGAAAGAGACCCAGTACTTC.

CDR3 sequence reads: CAWTPGVAYNEQFF. The CDR3 DNA sequence: TGTGCCTGGACCCCGGGAGTCGCCTACAATGAGCAGTTCTTC. The chain carries TRBV30 and TRBJ2-1; a weak D match, TRBD2 (6 bases). The CDR3 consists of 14 residues. Germline V gene sequence: CDR1 GTSNPN, CDR2 SVGIG (reference sequence). Trimming shortened V by 4 bases and J by 2 bases, and 12 bases separated the two germline ends.

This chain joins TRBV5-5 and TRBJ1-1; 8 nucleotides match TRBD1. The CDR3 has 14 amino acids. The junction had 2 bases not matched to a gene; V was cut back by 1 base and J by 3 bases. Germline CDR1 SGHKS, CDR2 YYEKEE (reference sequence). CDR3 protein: CASSLWGQDTEAFF. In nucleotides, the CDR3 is TGTGCCAGCAGCTTGTGGGGACAGGACACTGAAGCTTTCTTT.

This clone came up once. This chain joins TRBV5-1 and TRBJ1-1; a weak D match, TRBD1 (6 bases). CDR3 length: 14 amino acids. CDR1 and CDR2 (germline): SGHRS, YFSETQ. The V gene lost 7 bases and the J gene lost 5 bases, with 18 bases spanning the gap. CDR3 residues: CASSTDQGITEAFF. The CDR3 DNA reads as TGCGCCAGCTCCACAGACCAGGGGATAACTGAAGCTTTCTTT.

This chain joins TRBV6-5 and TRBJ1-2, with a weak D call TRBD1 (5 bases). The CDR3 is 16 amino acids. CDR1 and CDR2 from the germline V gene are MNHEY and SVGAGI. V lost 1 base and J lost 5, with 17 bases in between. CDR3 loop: CASSYFRQRDKYGYTF. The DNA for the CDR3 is TGTGCCAGCAGTTACTTTCGACAGCGTGATAAATATGGCTACACCTTC.

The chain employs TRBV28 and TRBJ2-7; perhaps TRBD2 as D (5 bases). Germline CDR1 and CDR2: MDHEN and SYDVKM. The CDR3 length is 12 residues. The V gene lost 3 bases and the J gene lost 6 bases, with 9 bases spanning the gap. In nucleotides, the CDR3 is TGTGCCAGCAGTTTGAGGGTGGGCGAGCAGTACTTC. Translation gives CASSLRVGEQYF.

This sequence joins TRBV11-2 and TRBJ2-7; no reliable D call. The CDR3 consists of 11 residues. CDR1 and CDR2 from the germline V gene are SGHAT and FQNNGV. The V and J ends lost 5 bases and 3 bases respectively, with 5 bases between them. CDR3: CASSPGYEQYF. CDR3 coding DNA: TGTGCCAGCAGCCCCGGCTACGAGCAGTACTTC.

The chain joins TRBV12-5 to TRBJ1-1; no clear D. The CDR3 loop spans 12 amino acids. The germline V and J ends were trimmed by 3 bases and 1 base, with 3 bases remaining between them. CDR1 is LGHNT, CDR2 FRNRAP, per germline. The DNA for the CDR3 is TGTGCTAGTGGTTTCGGGAACACTGAAGCTTTCTTT. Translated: CASGFGNTEAFF.

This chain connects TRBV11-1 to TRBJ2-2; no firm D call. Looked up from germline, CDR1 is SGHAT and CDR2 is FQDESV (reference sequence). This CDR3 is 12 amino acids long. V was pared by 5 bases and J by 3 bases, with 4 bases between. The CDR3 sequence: CASSPYTGELFF. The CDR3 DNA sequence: TGTGCCAGCAGCCCGTACACCGGGGAGCTGTTTTTT.

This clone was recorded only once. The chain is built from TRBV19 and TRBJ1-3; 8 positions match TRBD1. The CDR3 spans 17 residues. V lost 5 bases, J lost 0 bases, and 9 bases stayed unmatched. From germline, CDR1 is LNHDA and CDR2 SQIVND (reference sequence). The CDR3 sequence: CASSPDRGLSSGNTIYF. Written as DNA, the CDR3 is TGTGCCAGTAGTCCCGACAGGGGCCTGAGCTCTGGAAACACCATATATTTT.

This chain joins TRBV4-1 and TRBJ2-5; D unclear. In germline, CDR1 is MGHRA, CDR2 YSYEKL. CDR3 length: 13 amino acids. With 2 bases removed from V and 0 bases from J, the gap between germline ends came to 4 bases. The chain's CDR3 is CASSQPYQETQYF. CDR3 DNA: TGCGCCAGCAGCCAACCCTACCAAGAGACCCAGTACTTC.

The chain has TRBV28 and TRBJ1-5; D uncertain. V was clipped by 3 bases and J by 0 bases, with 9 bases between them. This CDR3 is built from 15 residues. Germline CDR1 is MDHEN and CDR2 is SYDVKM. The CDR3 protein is CASSFGQVSNQPQHF. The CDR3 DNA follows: TGTGCCAGCAGTTTTGGGCAGGTTAGCAATCAGCCCCAGCATTTT.

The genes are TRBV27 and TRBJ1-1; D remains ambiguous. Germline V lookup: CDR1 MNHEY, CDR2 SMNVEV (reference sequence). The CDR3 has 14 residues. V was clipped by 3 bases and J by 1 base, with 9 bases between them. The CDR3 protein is CASSFGAGNTEAFF. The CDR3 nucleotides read TGTGCCAGCAGTTTTGGTGCAGGGAACACTGAAGCTTTCTTT.

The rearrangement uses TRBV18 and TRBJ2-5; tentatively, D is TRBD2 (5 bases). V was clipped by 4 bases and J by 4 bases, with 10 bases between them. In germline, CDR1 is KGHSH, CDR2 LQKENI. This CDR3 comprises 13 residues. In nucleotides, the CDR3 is TGTGCCAGCTCACGGGAGTTGGCAGAGACCCAGTACTTC. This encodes CASSRELAETQYF.

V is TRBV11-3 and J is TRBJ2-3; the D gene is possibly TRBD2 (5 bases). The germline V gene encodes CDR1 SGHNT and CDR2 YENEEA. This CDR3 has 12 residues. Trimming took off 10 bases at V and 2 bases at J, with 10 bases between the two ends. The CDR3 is CATGLNTDTQYF. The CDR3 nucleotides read TGTGCCACCGGACTGAACACAGATACGCAGTATTTT.

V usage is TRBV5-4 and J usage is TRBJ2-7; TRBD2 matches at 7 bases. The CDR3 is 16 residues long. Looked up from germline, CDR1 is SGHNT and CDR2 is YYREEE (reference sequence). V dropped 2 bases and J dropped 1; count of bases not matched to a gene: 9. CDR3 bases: TGTGCCAGCAGCTTCCTAGCGGCTTCATCTTCCTACGAGCAGTACTTC. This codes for CASSFLAASSSYEQYF.

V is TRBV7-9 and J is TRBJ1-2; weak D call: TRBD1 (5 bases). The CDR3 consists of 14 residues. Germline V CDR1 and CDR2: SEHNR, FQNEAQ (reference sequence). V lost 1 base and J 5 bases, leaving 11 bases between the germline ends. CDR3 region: CASSLGTREYGYTF. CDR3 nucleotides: TGTGCCAGCAGCTTAGGGACACGCGAATATGGCTACACCTTC.

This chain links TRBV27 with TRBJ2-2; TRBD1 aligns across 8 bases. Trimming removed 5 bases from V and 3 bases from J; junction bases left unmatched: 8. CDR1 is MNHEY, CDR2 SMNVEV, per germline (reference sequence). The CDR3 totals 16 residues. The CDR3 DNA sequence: TGTGCCAGCAGTCATGAGGACAGGGTCTACACCGGGGAGCTGTTTTTT. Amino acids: CASSHEDRVYTGELFF.

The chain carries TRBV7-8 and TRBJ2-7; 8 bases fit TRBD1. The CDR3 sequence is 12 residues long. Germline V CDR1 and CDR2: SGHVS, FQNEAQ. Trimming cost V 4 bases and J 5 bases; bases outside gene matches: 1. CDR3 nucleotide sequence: TGTGCCAGCAGCTCAGGGGGCAACGAGCAGTACGTC. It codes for CASSSGGNEQYV.

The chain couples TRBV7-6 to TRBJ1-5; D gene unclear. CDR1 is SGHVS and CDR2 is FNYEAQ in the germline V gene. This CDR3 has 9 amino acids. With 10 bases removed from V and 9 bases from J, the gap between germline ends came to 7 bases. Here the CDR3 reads CATAGPQHF. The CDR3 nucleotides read TGTGCCACCGCGGGGCCCCAGCATTTT.

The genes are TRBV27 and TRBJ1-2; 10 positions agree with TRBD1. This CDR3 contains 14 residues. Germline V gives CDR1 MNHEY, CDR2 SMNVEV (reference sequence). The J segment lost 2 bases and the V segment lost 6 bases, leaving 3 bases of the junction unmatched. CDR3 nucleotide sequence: TGTGCCAGCAGACCGACAGGGGGCAACTATGGCTACACCTTC. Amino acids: CASRPTGGNYGYTF.

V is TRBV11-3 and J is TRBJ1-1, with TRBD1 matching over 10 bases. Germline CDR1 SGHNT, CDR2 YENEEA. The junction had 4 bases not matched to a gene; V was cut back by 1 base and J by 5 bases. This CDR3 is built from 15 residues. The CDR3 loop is CASSLGGQGDTEAFF. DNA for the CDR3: TGTGCCAGCAGCTTAGGAGGACAGGGGGATACTGAAGCTTTCTTT. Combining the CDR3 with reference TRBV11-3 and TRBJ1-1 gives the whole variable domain EAGVVQSPRYKIIEKKQPVAFWCNPISGHNTLYWYLQNLGQGPELLIRYENEEAVDDSQLPKDRFSAERLKGVDSTLKIQPAELGDSAVYLCASSLGGQGDTEAFFGQGTRLTVV.

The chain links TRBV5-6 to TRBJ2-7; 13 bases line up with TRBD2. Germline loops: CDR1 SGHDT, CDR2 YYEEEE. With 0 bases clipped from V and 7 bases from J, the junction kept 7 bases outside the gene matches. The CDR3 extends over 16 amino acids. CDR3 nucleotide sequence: TGTGCCAGCAGCTTGGTCGGACTAGCGGGAGCTCGGGAGCAGTACGTC. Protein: CASSLVGLAGAREQYV.

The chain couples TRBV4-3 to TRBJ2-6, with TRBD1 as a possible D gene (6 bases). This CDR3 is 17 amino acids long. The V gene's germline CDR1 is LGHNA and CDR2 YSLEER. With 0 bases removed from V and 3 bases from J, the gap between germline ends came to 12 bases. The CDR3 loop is CASSQDPRGDGANVLTF. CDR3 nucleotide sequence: TGCGCCAGCAGCCAAGATCCCAGGGGTGATGGGGCCAACGTCCTGACTTTC.

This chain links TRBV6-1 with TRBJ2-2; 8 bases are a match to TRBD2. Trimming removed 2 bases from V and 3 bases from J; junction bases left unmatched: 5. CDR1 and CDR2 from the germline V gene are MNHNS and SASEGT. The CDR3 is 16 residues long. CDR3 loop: CASSEQTSAYTGELFF. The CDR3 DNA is TGTGCCAGCAGTGAACAGACTAGCGCATACACCGGGGAGCTGTTTTTT.

CDR3 DNA: TGTGCCAGCAGTTTCGACAGGGACACTGAAGCTTTCTTT. It translates to CASSFDRDTEAFF. V usage is TRBV7-9 and J usage is TRBJ1-1; TRBD1 matches at 7 bases. Germline V CDR1 and CDR2: SEHNR, FQNEAQ (reference sequence). The trim removed 6 bases at V and 3 bases at J, leaving 4 bases unmatched. The CDR3 spans 13 residues.

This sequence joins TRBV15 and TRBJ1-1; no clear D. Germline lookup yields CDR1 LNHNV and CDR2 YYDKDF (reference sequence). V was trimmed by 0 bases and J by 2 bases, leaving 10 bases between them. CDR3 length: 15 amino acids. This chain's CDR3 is CATSRDSLINTEAFF. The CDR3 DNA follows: TGTGCCACCAGCAGAGATTCTTTAATCAACACTGAAGCTTTCTTT.

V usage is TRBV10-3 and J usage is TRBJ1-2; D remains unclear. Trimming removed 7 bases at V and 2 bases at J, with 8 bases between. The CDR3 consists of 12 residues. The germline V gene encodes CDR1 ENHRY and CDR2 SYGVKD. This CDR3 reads CAITSPNYGYTF. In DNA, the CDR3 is TGTGCCATCACCTCCCCCAACTATGGCTACACCTTC.

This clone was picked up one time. CDR3 in DNA: TGTGCCAGCAGCTTAGGACAGGGCACCGGGGAGCTGTTTTTT. Its protein is CASSLGQGTGELFF. The rearrangement uses TRBV11-3 and TRBJ2-2; 7 nucleotides agree with TRBD1. CDR3 length: 14 residues. V lost 1 base and J lost 4; bases outside the gene matches: 0. From germline, CDR1 is SGHNT and CDR2 YENEEA.

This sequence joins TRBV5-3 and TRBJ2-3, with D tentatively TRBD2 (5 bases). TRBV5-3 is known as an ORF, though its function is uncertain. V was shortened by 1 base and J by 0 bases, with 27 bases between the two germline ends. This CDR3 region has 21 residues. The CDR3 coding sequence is TGTGCCAGAAGCTTGCCCCTCTTGGACTGCCCGGGGTGTATTAGCACAGATACGCAGTATTTT. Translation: CARSLPLLDCPGCISTDTQYF.

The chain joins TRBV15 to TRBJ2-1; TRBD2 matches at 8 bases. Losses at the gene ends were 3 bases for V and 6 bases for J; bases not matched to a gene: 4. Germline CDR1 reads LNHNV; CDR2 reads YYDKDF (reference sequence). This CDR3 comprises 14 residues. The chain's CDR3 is CATSRRAGVNEQFF. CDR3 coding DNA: TGTGCCACCAGCAGGAGAGCGGGGGTCAATGAGCAGTTCTTC.

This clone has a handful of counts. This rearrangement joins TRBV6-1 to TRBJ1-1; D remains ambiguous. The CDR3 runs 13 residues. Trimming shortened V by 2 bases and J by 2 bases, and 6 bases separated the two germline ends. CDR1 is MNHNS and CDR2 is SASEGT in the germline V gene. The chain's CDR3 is CASSETENTEAFF. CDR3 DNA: TGTGCCAGCAGTGAAACAGAAAACACTGAAGCTTTCTTT.